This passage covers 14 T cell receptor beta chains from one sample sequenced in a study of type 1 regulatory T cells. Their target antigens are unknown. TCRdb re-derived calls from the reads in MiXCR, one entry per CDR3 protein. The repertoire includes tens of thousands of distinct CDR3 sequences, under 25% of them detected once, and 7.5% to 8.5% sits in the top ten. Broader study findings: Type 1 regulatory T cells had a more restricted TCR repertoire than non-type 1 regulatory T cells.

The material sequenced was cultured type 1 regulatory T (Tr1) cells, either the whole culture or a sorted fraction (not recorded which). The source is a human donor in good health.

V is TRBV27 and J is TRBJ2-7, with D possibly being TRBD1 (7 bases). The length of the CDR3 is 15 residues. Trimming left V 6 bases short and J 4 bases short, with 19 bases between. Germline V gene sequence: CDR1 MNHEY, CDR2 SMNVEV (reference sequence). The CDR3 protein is CASRNRGTAGYEQYF. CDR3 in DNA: TGTGCCAGCAGGAACCGCGGGACAGCTGGATACGAGCAGTACTTC.

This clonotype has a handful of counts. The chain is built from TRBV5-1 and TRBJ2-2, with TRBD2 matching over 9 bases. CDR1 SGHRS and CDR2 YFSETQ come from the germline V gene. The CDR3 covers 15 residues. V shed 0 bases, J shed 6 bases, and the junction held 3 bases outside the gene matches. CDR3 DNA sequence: TGCGCCAGCAGCTTGGCAGTAGCGGGAGCCGGGGAGCTGTTTTTT. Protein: CASSLAVAGAGELFF.

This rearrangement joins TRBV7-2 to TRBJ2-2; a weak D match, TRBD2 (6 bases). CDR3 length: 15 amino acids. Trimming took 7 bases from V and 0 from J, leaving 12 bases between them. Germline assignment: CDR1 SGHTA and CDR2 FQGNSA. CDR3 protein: CASNRDSANTGELFF. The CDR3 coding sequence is TGTGCCAGCAACCGGGACTCCGCGAACACCGGGGAGCTGTTTTTT.

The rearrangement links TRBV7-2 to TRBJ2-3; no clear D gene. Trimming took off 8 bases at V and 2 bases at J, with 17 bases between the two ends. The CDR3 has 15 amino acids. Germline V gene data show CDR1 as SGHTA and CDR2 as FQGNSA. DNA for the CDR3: TGTGCCAGCGGCCTAGGTCTACTAACCACAGATACGCAGTATTTT. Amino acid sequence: CASGLGLLTTDTQYF.

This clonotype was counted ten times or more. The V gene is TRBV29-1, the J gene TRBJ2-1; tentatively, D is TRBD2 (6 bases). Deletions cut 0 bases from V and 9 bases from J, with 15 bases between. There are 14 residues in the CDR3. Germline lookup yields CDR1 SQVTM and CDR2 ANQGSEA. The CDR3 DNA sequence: TGCAGCGTTGAAGAAGTAGTCGGGGGAGGTGAGCAGTTCTTC. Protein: CSVEEVVGGGEQFF.

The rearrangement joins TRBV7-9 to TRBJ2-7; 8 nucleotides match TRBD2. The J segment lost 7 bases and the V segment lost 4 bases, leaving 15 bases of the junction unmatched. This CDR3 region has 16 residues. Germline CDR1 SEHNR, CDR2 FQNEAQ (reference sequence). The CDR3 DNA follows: TGTGCCAGCAGCTCGCAGCGGGGGCAGGGGAGGATAGAGCAGTACTTC. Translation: CASSSQRGQGRIEQYF.

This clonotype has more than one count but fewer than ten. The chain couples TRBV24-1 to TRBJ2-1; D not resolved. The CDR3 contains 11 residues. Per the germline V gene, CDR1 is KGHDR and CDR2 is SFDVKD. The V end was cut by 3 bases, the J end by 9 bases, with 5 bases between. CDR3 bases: TGTGCCACCAGTGATATCGGTGAGCAGTTCTTC. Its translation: CATSDIGEQFF.

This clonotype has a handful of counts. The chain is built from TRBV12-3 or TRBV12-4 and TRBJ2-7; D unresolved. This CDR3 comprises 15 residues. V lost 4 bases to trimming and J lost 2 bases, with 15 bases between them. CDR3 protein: CASSSPRDGTYEQYF. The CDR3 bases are TGTGCCAGCAGTTCCCCACGCGATGGGACCTACGAGCAGTACTTC.

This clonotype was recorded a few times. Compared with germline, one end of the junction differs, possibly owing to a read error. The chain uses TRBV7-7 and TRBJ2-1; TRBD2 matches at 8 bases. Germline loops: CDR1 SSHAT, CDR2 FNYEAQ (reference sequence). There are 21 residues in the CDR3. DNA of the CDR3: TGTGCTAGCAGCTTAGCGTTGGCTAGCGGGCACCTTGTATCTTCCTACAATGAGCAGTTCTTC. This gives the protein CASSLALASGHLVSSYNEQFF.

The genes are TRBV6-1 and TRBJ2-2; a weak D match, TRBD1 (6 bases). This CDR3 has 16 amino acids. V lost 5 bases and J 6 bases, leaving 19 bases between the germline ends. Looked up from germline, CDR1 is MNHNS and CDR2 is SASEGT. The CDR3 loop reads CASSYNRAQLSGELFF. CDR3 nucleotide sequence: TGTGCCAGCAGTTACAACAGGGCCCAATTATCCGGGGAGCTGTTTTTT.

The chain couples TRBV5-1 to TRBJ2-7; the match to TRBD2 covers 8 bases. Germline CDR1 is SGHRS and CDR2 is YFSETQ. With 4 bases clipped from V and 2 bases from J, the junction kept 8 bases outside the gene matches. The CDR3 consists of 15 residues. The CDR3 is CASSLRTGGTYEQYF. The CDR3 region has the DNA TGCGCCAGCAGCCTGAGGACGGGAGGGACCTACGAGCAGTACTTC. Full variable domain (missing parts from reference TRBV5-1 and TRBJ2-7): KAGVTQTPRYLIKTRGQQVTLSCSPISGHRSVSWYQQTPGQGLQFLFEYFSETQRNKGNFPGRFSGRQFSNSRSEMNVSTLELGDSALYLCASSLRTGGTYEQYFGPGTRLTVT.

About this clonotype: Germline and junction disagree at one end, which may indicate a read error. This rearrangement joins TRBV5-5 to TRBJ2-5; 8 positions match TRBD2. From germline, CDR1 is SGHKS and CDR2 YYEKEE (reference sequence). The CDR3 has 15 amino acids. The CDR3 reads CASSLEAGEWETQYF. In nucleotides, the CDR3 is TGTGCCAGCAGCTTAGAAGCGGGAGAGTGGGAGACTCAGTACTTC.

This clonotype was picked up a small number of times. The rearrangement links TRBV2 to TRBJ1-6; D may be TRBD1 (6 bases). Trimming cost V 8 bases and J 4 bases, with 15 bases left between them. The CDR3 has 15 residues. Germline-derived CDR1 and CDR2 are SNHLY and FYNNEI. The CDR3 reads CASRPGTTYNSPLHF. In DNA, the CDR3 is TGTGCCAGCCGCCCCGGGACAACATATAATTCACCCCTCCACTTT.

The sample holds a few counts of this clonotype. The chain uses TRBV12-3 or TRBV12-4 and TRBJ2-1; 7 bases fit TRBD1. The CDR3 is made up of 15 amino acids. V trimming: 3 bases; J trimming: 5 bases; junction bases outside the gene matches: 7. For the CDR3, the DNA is TGTGCCAGCAGTTTTTTGGGACAGCAAGACAATGAGCAGTTCTTC. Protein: CASSFLGQQDNEQFF.